This is a list of T cell receptor beta chains from one sample in a study of T cell repertoires in cytomegalovirus infection. MiXCR, applied by TCRdb to the reads, yields one record per CDR3 protein. The table shows 650,000 to 900,000 distinct CDR3 sequences, with 30% to 35% occurring only once. Their recognized antigens are unknown. Sample: cultured CD8+ T cells from PBMCs, taken from culture after CMV antigen stimulation. The origin of the receptors is a human donor in good health (CMV status not recorded). Some clones in this sample may be carry-over from other donors' samples. Both conserved end residues are part of each CDR3. The order of the fields is V gene, J gene, clone size, CDR3 length, D gene, CDR3 protein, CDR3 DNA. D genes are given only for firm matches. Clone size is not always given. Where it is, it says once, few, many or a class for expanded clones.

>TRBV7-6|TRBJ2-5|few|15|.
CASSLVRVGPETQYF
TGTGCCAGCAGCCTAGTGAGGGTGGGCCCAGAGACCCAGTACTTC
>TRBV5-1|TRBJ1-1|few|17|.
CASSLADSGPATSEAFF
TGCGCCAGCAGCTTGGCCGATTCCGGACCGGCCACATCTGAAGCTTTCTTT
>TRBV9|TRBJ1-2|.|15|.
CASSVDGELNYGYTF
TGTGCCAGCAGCGTAGATGGGGAACTAAACTATGGCTACACCTTC
>TRBV4-1|TRBJ2-1|once|16|.
CASSQVPGHSYNEQFF
TGCGCCAGCAGCCAAGTTCCCGGGCACTCCTACAATGAGCAGTTCTTC
>TRBV9|TRBJ2-1|.|13|TRBD1
CASSEGQALERFF
TGTGCCAGCAGCGAGGGACAGGCCCTTGAAAGATTCTTC
>TRBV24-1|TRBJ1-2|.|15|TRBD1
CATSGTGETGYGYTF
TGTGCCACCAGTGGGACAGGGGAGACGGGCTATGGCTACACCTTC
>TRBV6-2/TRBV6-3|TRBJ2-2|few|12|.
CASSLLLGELFF
TGTGCCAGCAGCTTACTACTTGGGGAGCTGTTTTTT
>TRBV6-2/TRBV6-3|TRBJ2-2|few|13|.
CATTGMGTGELFF
TGTGCCACCACAGGGATGGGGACCGGGGAGCTGTTTTTT
>TRBV27|TRBJ2-3|.|13|.
CASSFGVPDTQYF
TGTGCCAGCAGTTTTGGGGTCCCAGATACGCAGTATTTT
>TRBV12-3/TRBV12-4|TRBJ1-2|.|15|.
CASTRTPTANYGYTF
TGTGCCAGCACCCGGACCCCGACAGCTAACTATGGCTACACCTTC
>TRBV12-3/TRBV12-4|TRBJ1-3|few|16|.
CASSFEVRSSGNTIYF
TGTGCCAGCAGTTTCGAAGTCCGGAGCTCTGGAAACACCATATATTTT
>TRBV4-3|TRBJ1-1|.|14|.
CASSQDTTNTEAFF
TGCGCCAGCAGCCAAGATACGACGAACACTGAAGCTTTCTTT
>TRBV7-6|TRBJ2-3|few|16|TRBD1
CASSPSRGRSTDTQYF
TGTGCCAGCAGCCCTTCCAGGGGGCGTAGCACAGATACGCAGTATTTT
>TRBV2|TRBJ2-1|.|13|.
CASSKTGRDEQFF
TGTGCCAGCAGTAAAACAGGCCGCGATGAGCAGTTCTTC
>TRBV7-9|TRBJ2-7|.|13|.
CASRLGNSYEQYF
TGTGCCAGCAGGCTGGGAAACTCCTACGAGCAGTACTTC
>TRBV25-1|TRBJ1-2|.|12|TRBD1
CASGNRGYGYTF
TGTGCCAGCGGCAACAGGGGCTATGGCTACACCTTC
>TRBV7-8|TRBJ1-5|many|15|TRBD1
CASSLRGQSNQPQHF
TGTGCCAGCAGCCTAAGGGGACAGAGCAATCAGCCCCAGCATTTT
>TRBV27|TRBJ1-2|.|13|.
CASSLYREHGYTF
TGTGCCAGCAGTCTTTACAGGGAGCATGGCTACACCTTC
>TRBV10-3|TRBJ1-4|.|17|TRBD1
CAISRRDRRETNEKLFF
TGTGCCATCAGCCGCCGGGACAGGAGAGAAACTAATGAAAAACTGTTTTTT
>TRBV27|TRBJ2-3|.|15|.
CASSLSGAPRDMQYF
TGTGCCAGCAGTTTGTCAGGGGCGCCCCGAGATATGCAGTATTTT
>TRBV7-6|TRBJ2-2|.|18|.
CASSLEPGASENTGELFF
TGTGCTAGCAGCTTAGAACCGGGGGCTAGCGAGAACACCGGGGAGCTGTTTTTT
>TRBV6-6|TRBJ2-3|.|14|.
CASSYRGRVDTQYF
TGTGCCAGCAGTTACCGAGGACGGGTAGATACGCAGTATTTT
>TRBV6-1|TRBJ2-7|few|15|.
CASSEEETSSYEQYF
TGTGCCAGCAGTGAAGAAGAGACGAGCTCCTACGAGCAGTACTTC
>TRBV28|TRBJ2-5|few|16|TRBD1
CASSSPRDRGGETQYF
TGTGCCAGCAGTTCCCCCCGGGACAGGGGGGGAGAGACCCAGTACTTC
>TRBV5-4|TRBJ1-4|.|14|.
CASRATGGDEKLFF
TGTGCCAGCAGAGCGACGGGTGGGGATGAAAAACTGTTTTTT
>TRBV5-1|TRBJ2-1|.|16|.
CASSLAGALSYNEQFF
TGCGCCAGCAGCTTGGCGGGGGCCCTCTCCTACAATGAGCAGTTCTTC
>TRBV28|TRBJ1-2|.|15|TRBD1
CASSPDRDAYYGYTF
TGTGCCAGCAGTCCGGACAGGGATGCATACTATGGCTACACCTTC
>TRBV6-2/TRBV6-3|TRBJ1-6|few|16|.
CASSNLEDPYNSPLHF
TGTGCCAGCAGCAACTTGGAGGACCCGTATAATTCACCCCTCCACTTT
>TRBV7-6|TRBJ1-6|many|18|TRBD1
CASSPSKGDRVPNSPLHF
TGTGCCAGCAGCCCTTCTAAAGGGGACAGGGTGCCTAATTCACCCCTCCACTTT
>TRBV7-2|TRBJ2-5|many|14|.
CASSLFRGSETQYF
TGTGCCAGCAGCTTATTCAGGGGTTCGGAGACCCAGTACTTC
>TRBV28|TRBJ1-1|many|19|.
CASTPPAAQGNWMNTEAFF
TGTGCCAGCACACCGCCGGCGGCCCAGGGAAACTGGATGAACACTGAAGCTTTCTTT
>TRBV6-2/TRBV6-3|TRBJ2-1|few|17|.
CASSYSERETVYNEQFF
TGTGCCAGCAGTTACTCAGAGAGGGAAACAGTCTACAATGAGCAGTTCTTC
>TRBV7-8|TRBJ1-5|.|16|TRBD1
CASSPDLTGYYQPQHF
TGTGCCAGCAGCCCAGATCTGACAGGGTATTATCAGCCCCAGCATTTT
>TRBV4-1|TRBJ1-1|.|18|TRBD1
CAGSHPREAGGPNTEAFF
TGCGCCGGCAGCCACCCCCGGGAGGCAGGGGGGCCGAACACTGAAGCTTTCTTT
>TRBV2|TRBJ1-5|.|15|.
CASSEIGSGGQPQHF
TGTGCCAGCAGTGAAATTGGGTCAGGAGGTCAGCCCCAGCATTTT
>TRBV4-1|TRBJ2-1|.|13|.
CASSQVPYDEQFF
TGCGCCAGCAGCCAAGTGCCTTACGATGAGCAGTTCTTC
>TRBV29-1|TRBJ1-5|.|19|TRBD1
CSVEDLAGQGEGSNQPQHF
TGCAGCGTTGAAGATCTTGCGGGACAGGGGGAAGGAAGCAATCAGCCCCAGCATTTT
>TRBV20-1|TRBJ2-2|few|16|.
CSARDLHSPNTGELFF
TGCAGTGCTAGAGATTTGCACTCACCGAACACCGGGGAGCTGTTTTTT
>TRBV23-1|TRBJ2-1|.|20|.
CASSFSGPDRCGFSYNEQFF
TGCGCCAGCAGCTTTAGTGGGCCAGACAGATGCGGCTTCTCCTACAATGAGCAGTTCTTC
>TRBV7-4|TRBJ2-3|few|13|.
CASTAPDGDTQYF
TGTGCCAGCACTGCACCTGATGGGGATACGCAGTATTTT
>TRBV20-1|TRBJ2-1|many|19|TRBD2
CSARDPVLADMSSYNEQFF
TGCAGTGCTAGAGATCCCGTACTAGCGGATATGAGCTCCTACAATGAGCAGTTCTTC
>TRBV28|TRBJ2-1|.|15|TRBD1
CASSLARGLDNEQFF
TGTGCCAGCAGTTTAGCCAGGGGGCTGGACAATGAGCAGTTCTTT
>TRBV15|TRBJ2-1|.|16|.
CATSRDRGTTQNEQFF
TGTGCCACCAGCAGAGATCGTGGGACCACCCAGAATGAGCAGTTCTTC
>TRBV7-6|TRBJ1-1|many|15|.
CASSPGQGVIIEAFF
TGTGCCAGCAGCCCCGGGCAGGGAGTAATCATTGAAGCTTTCTTT
>TRBV19|TRBJ1-1|.|13|.
CASSIWEGTEAFF
TGTGCCAGTAGTATCTGGGAGGGCACTGAAGCTTTCTTT
>TRBV7-9|TRBJ2-1|.|13|.
CASSFRERNEQFF
TGTGCCAGCAGCTTCCGTGAGCGCAATGAGCAGTTCTTC
>TRBV7-2|TRBJ2-7|many|14|TRBD1
CASSFTDRVYEQYF
TGTGCCAGCAGCTTTACGGACAGGGTCTACGAGCAGTACTTC
>TRBV9|TRBJ2-3|.|15|.
CASSVARDSTDTQYF
TGTGCCAGCAGCGTAGCCCGAGATAGCACAGATACGCAGTATTTT
>TRBV4-3|TRBJ1-2|few|14|.
CASSRDRSFYGYTF
TGCGCCAGCAGCCGGGACCGTTCATTCTATGGCTACACCTTC